This TCR beta chain was profiled in a study of metastatic and nonmetastatic thyroid tumors. Looking at the study overall: It was across blood and tumor or nodule tissue from malignant and benign thyroid patients that repertoires were compared. Study-level points and caveats: When malignant thyroid tumors were compared with benign nodules, TCR beta diversity was reportedly significantly higher in the malignant tumors. This held in both blood and tumor samples.

As handled by the study authors: Variation in CDR3 across clinicopathological groups served as the basis for constructing a distant-metastasis classifier in papillary thyroid cancer. TCRdb reprocessed the PCR reads via MiXCR. The V and J calls here are based on TCRdb, not the publication. The sample includes about 20,000 clones, less than 20% of them seen just once. Each patient came to thyroid surgery without any prior treatment (of any kind). V was cut by 0 bases and J by 3 bases, with 14 bases left in between. Per germline, CDR1 SGDLS and CDR2 YYNGEE. The CDR3 has 16 amino acids. As to this clone: Its matching antigen is unknown. This CDR3 fails to terminate in the conserved phenylalanine or tryptophan, so it likely reflects a read error.

The chain uses TRBV9 and TRBJ2-3; the D gene is possibly TRBD2 (7 bases). The clonotype comes from a male donor with papillary thyroid cancer or a benign thyroid nodule (not recorded which). Some clones in this sample may be carry-over from other donors' samples. The sequenced sample was adjacent normal tissue. CDR3 sequence: CASSVEGRGGTDTQYS. In nucleotides, the CDR3 is TGTGCCAGCAGCGTAGAGGGCAGGGGAGGGACAGATACGCAGTATTCT.